This entry describes one TCR beta chain. Its antigen is not identified. Germline assignment: CDR1 SGHNT and CDR2 YYREEE (reference sequence). The CDR3 has 14 residues. The V and J ends lost 2 bases and 5 bases respectively, with 13 bases between them. The source of the sample is a study of PD-1 blockade in classical Hodgkin lymphoma. Regarding the study as a whole: Researchers reported that CD4+ TCR diversity, though not CD8+, rose significantly by C4D1. What drove the repertoire differences, possibly disease activity or prior therapy, has not been defined.

Each patient experienced a relapse that followed autologous stem cell transplantation, and brentuximab vedotin exposure varied. Complete response, partial response or progressive disease constituted the best response categories observed. Sequenced by immunoSEQ multiplex PCR; TCRdb stores in-frame clones only, minus some. The table records 25,000 to 35,000 clones, 60% to 75% of them present only once. The sample consisted of peripheral blood mononuclear cells (PBMCs), taken before the second cycle of nivolumab. The chain has TRBV5-4 and TRBJ2-5; perhaps TRBD2 as D (5 bases). The receptor was isolated from a human donor with classical Hodgkin lymphoma. Here the CDR3 DNA reads TGTGCCAGCAGCTTAGACGGGGTAGGGGAGACCCAGTACTTC. This gives the protein CASSLDGVGETQYF.